Reported below is one T cell receptor (beta chain). This CDR3 region has 14 residues. Germline assignment: CDR1 SNHLY and CDR2 FYNNEI. V dropped 0 bases and J dropped 9 bases, with 14 bases sitting between them. The repertoire was sequenced with immunoSEQ multiplex PCR; TCRdb's copy has only in-frame clones and lacks some. The repertoire holds 150,000 to 180,000 clones, over 75% seen once, with 0.63% in the top ten. These data belong to a study of blood T cell repertoires in COVID-19. The sequence was collected from a man between 60 and 70 years old with COVID-19, enrolled during active disease. Sequencing was done on a sample of peripheral blood. This sequence joins TRBV2 and TRBJ1-1; possible D gene TRBD1, 5 bases. CDR3 coding DNA: TGTGCCAGCAGTGAAGCGCGCGGGGCCCATAAAGCTTTCTTT. Translated, it gives CASSEARGAHKAFF.